Listed here is a single T cell receptor (beta chain). CDR3 length: 16 residues. Germline-derived CDR1 and CDR2 are MDHEN and SYDVKM. Trimming took off 5 bases at V and 1 base at J, with 18 bases between the two ends. The sample originates from a study of blood T cell repertoires in COVID-19. TCRdb's table, derived via immunoSEQ multiplex PCR, lists solely in-frame clones and lacks some. This sample has 150,000 or so clones; around nine tenths occur once, and the top ten carry roughly a sixth. The source is a man aged 55-75 years with active or convalescent COVID-19. This chain uses TRBV28 with TRBJ2-7, with D perhaps TRBD2 (6 bases). The sequenced material came from peripheral blood. In DNA, the CDR3 is TGTGCCAGCAGTGGCGTACAGGCGGGGTTATCCTACGAGCAGTACTTC. It specifies CASSGVQAGLSYEQYF. Using reference TRBV28 and TRBJ2-7 for the parts outside the CDR3, the full variable domain is DVKVTQSSRYLVKRTGEKVFLECVQDMDHENMFWYRQDPGLGLRLIYFSYDVKMKEKGDIPEGYSVSREKKERFSLILESASTNQTSMYLCASSGVQAGLSYEQYFGPGTRLTVT.